The 29 T cell receptor beta chains reported below all come from one sample, sequenced in a study (dated by TCRdb to about 2013). Reads for this sample came from an Illumina Genome Analyzer IIx. TCRdb reanalyzed the raw reads on its own, using fastp at Q25 for trimming and MiXCR for clone calling, and kept in-frame beta chains. Every entry covers one CDR3 protein and lists the most common genes and DNA from its rows. A total of several thousand distinct CDR3 sequences appear in this sample, 30% to 40% of them only once. The biggest ten clones account for approximately 23% of the sample. The sequenced sample was blood. The receptors stem from a human donor.

This clonotype was counted at least ten times. The rearrangement joins TRBV29-1 to TRBJ2-5; the D gene is possibly TRBD1 (6 bases). This CDR3 is built from 12 residues. Germline loops: CDR1 SQVTM, CDR2 ANQGSEA. V was trimmed by 6 bases and J by 2 bases, leaving 10 bases between them. CDR3 sequence (DNA): TGCAGCGTCTTTGGACAGCAAGAGACCCAGTACTTC. Its protein product is CSVFGQQETQYF.

This clonotype is medium-sized (0.01 to 0.1%) within its sample. The chain couples TRBV18 to TRBJ2-1; D possibly corresponds to TRBD1 (6 bases). Germline-derived CDR1 and CDR2 are KGHSH and LQKENI. The CDR3 is made up of 15 amino acids. Trimming removed 2 bases from V and 7 bases from J, with 15 bases in between. CDR3: CASSPGQSRGNEQFF. The CDR3 DNA reads as TGTGCCAGCTCACCAGGACAGAGTCGCGGGAATGAGCAGTTCTTC.

This clonotype has at least ten counts. This chain links TRBV29-1 with TRBJ2-1, with D perhaps TRBD2 (6 bases). The V gene's germline CDR1 is SQVTM and CDR2 ANQGSEA. CDR3 length: 14 amino acids. V lost 0 bases, J lost 5 bases, and 11 bases lay in between. CDR3 protein: CSVEDARGNNEQFF. The CDR3 DNA reads as TGCAGCGTTGAAGATGCTCGCGGGAACAATGAGCAGTTCTTC.

Within the sample, this clonotype is medium-sized. The chain couples TRBV29-1 to TRBJ2-1; the D call may be TRBD1 or TRBD2 (5 bases each). Trimming removed 6 bases at V and 0 bases at J, with 9 bases between. Germline V gene sequence: CDR1 SQVTM, CDR2 ANQGSEA. The CDR3 extends over 13 amino acids. The CDR3 nucleotides are TGCAGCGTGGGGGTGAGCTCCTACAATGAGCAGTTCTTC. Amino acid sequence: CSVGVSSYNEQFF.

This clonotype is termed medium-sized. The V gene is TRBV4-2, the J gene TRBJ2-1; 13 bases line up with TRBD2. This CDR3 region has 17 residues. Germline assignment: CDR1 LGHNA and CDR2 YNFKEQ. The J segment lost 8 bases and the V segment lost 4 bases, leaving 11 bases of the junction unmatched. The CDR3 bases are TGTGCCAGCAGCCGAGGACTAGCGGGAGATGGTTCGGATGAGCAGTTCTTC. As protein: CASSRGLAGDGSDEQFF.

By share of the sample, this clonotype is medium-sized. The J gene is TRBJ1-1, the V gene TRBV5-1; D might be TRBD1 (6 bases). Germline V lookup: CDR1 SGHRS, CDR2 YFSETQ. CDR3 length equals 13 residues. V lost 0 bases and J lost 6, with 9 bases in between. The CDR3, as DNA: TGCGCCAGCAGCTTGGGCGGGGGCGCTGAAGCTTTCTTT. Its protein is CASSLGGGAEAFF.

This clonotype is deemed medium-sized (0.01 to 0.1%). The V gene is TRBV12-3 or TRBV12-4, the J gene TRBJ1-5; tentatively, D is TRBD1 (6 bases). The CDR3 is 14 residues long. Trimming cost V 7 bases and J 4 bases, with 14 bases left between them. The CDR3 DNA reads as TGTGCCAGCACCCGGGACATCCGGAATCAGCCCCAGCATTTT. This translates into CASTRDIRNQPQHF.

Concerning this clonotype itself: The DNA is omitted, as the CDR3 cannot be located on it reliably, and the CDR3 follows TCRdb's listing. The rearrangement joins TRBV29-1 to TRBJ1-1. Germline V gene sequence: CDR1 SQVTM, CDR2 ANQGSEA. The CDR3 comprises 19 residues, both ends counted. The CDR3 reads CSVEVEDTQYFGPGTEAFF.

This clonotype has a handful of counts. The gene calls are TRBV13 and TRBJ1-2; no clear D gene. Trimming pared 1 base from V and 0 bases from J, leaving 9 bases between. CDR3 length equals 15 residues. Germline assignment: CDR1 PRHDT and CDR2 FYEKMQ (reference sequence). CDR3 sequence: CASSLVSGTNYGYTF. CDR3 bases: TGTGCCAGCAGCTTAGTGTCCGGGACTAACTATGGCTACACCTTC.

The CDR3 nucleotides are TGTGCCAGCAGCTTAGCACGGGGAGAAAAACTGTTTTTT. Amino acid sequence: CASSLARGEKLFF. The V and J genes are TRBV7-8 and TRBJ1-4; no clear D gene. V lost 0 bases, J lost 8 bases, and 7 bases lay in between. Per germline, CDR1 SGHVS and CDR2 FQNEAQ. The CDR3 length is 13 residues.

The chain carries TRBV6-2 or TRBV6-3 and TRBJ2-7, with D perhaps TRBD2 (5 bases). Trimming took 6 bases from V and 12 from J, leaving 27 bases between them. Germline CDR1 reads MNHEY; CDR2 reads SVGEGT. The CDR3 runs 15 residues. The CDR3 bases are TGTGCCAGCAGCAGTTCGATAAGCGGCCGCCATGGAGGGTACTTC. It yields the protein CASSSSISGRHGGYF.

The chain joins TRBV30 to TRBJ2-1; D is perhaps TRBD2 (5 bases). Germline loops: CDR1 GTSNPN, CDR2 SVGIG (reference sequence). The CDR3 is 12 amino acids. The V and J ends lost 1 base and 6 bases respectively, with 7 bases between them. DNA for the CDR3: TGTGCCTGGAGTGGACTACTCAATGAGCAGTTCTTC. This encodes CAWSGLLNEQFF.

The chain links TRBV20-1 to TRBJ2-1; D may be TRBD2 (5 bases). The germline V gene encodes CDR1 DFQATT and CDR2 SNEGSKA (reference sequence). The V gene lost 0 bases and the J gene lost 3 bases, with 12 bases spanning the gap. CDR3 length equals 15 residues. The CDR3 region is CSARDHEGFYNEQFF. Written as DNA, the CDR3 is TGCAGTGCTAGAGATCATGAGGGTTTCTACAATGAGCAGTTCTTC.

The chain carries TRBV20-1 and TRBJ2-7; 7 nucleotides line up with TRBD1. Trimming removed 3 bases from V and 3 bases from J; junction bases left unmatched: 14. The germline V gene encodes CDR1 DFQATT and CDR2 SNEGSKA (reference sequence). This CDR3 region has 16 residues. The CDR3 loop is CSASNFQSGGHYEQYF. Here the CDR3 DNA reads TGCAGTGCTAGTAACTTCCAATCAGGGGGACACTACGAGCAGTACTTC.

Notes on this clonotype: The CDR3 end shows no conserved phenylalanine or tryptophan, and so a read error is likely. Here the CDR3 reads CSVRERTPGTEAFS. The CDR3, as DNA: TGCAGCGTAAGGGAGCGGACCCCGGGCACTGAAGCTTTCTCT. J is TRBJ1-1 and V is TRBV29-1; D not certain. V lost 6 bases and J lost 4, with 18 bases in between. Germline CDR1 is SQVTM and CDR2 is ANQGSEA. The CDR3 is made up of 14 amino acids.

The chain has TRBV20-1 and TRBJ2-1; 8 bases are shared with TRBD1. The junction had 10 bases not matched to a gene; V was cut back by 5 bases and J by 4 bases. This CDR3 contains 15 residues. Germline CDR1 is DFQATT and CDR2 is SNEGSKA (reference sequence). CDR3 in amino acids: CSAPRGQEPYNEQFF. The CDR3 nucleotides are TGCAGTGCTCCCCGGGGACAGGAACCATACAATGAGCAGTTCTTC.

Here the CDR3 DNA reads TGCAGCGTTGAGGGTGACAGGGGAAGTGACACTGAAGCTTTCTTT. It is translated as CSVEGDRGSDTEAFF. The chain has TRBV29-1 and TRBJ1-1, with 8 bases matching TRBD1. CDR1 and CDR2 (germline): SQVTM, ANQGSEA. CDR3 length equals 15 residues. V lost 3 bases and J lost 3; bases outside the gene matches: 9.

This clonotype rates as medium-sized. The genes are TRBV30 and TRBJ1-1; D gene ambiguous. V lost 4 bases to trimming and J lost 2 bases, with 8 bases between them. This CDR3 is 12 amino acids long. The germline CDR1 and CDR2 sequences are GTSNPN and SVGIG (reference sequence). This CDR3 is CAWKSFNTEAFF. DNA of the CDR3: TGTGCCTGGAAATCTTTCAACACTGAAGCTTTCTTT. Variable domain in full (rest from reference TRBV30 and TRBJ1-1): SQTIHQWPATLVQPVGSPLSLECTVEGTSNPNLYWYRQAAGRGLQLLFYSVGIGQISSEVPQNLSASRPQDRQFILSSKKLLLSDSGFYLCAWKSFNTEAFFGQGTRLTVV.

This clonotype was detected once. The chain links TRBV6-5 to TRBJ1-1; D unresolved. Trimming removed 4 bases at V and 3 bases at J, with 24 bases between. The CDR3 is made up of 18 amino acids. Germline CDR1 reads MNHEY; CDR2 reads SVGAGI. Written as DNA, the CDR3 is TGTGCCAGCAGTTCGATAAGCGGCCGCCATGGAGGGTACACTGAAGCTTTCTTT. Encoded protein: CASSSISGRHGGYTEAFF.

This clonotype was picked up many times. This rearrangement joins TRBV4-2 to TRBJ1-5; TRBD1 matches at 10 bases. The V gene's germline CDR1 is LGHNA and CDR2 YNFKEQ. This CDR3 is 16 amino acids long. V shed 0 bases, J shed 4 bases, and the junction held 3 bases outside the gene matches. CDR3 sequence reads: CASSQDPGQGNQPQHF. DNA for the CDR3: TGTGCCAGCAGCCAAGATCCGGGACAGGGGAATCAGCCCCAGCATTTT.

This chain joins TRBV14 and TRBJ2-7; 7 nucleotides align to TRBD1. The CDR3 is made up of 16 amino acids. Trimming took 3 bases from V and 0 from J; bases not matched to a gene: 8. Looked up from germline, CDR1 is SGHDN and CDR2 is FVKESK. The DNA of the CDR3 is TGTGCCAGCAGCCAGGGGACAGTTGCCAGCTCCTACGAGCAGTACTTC. Amino acid sequence: CASSQGTVASSYEQYF.

By share of the sample, this clonotype is medium-sized. This chain links TRBV4-2 with TRBJ1-3; unclear D gene. Germline loops: CDR1 LGHNA, CDR2 YNFKEQ. This CDR3 comprises 13 residues. Trimming pared 4 bases from V and 4 bases from J, leaving 8 bases between. In nucleotides, the CDR3 is TGTGCCAGCAGCCCGCCGGGAGGAAACACCATATATTTT. This encodes CASSPPGGNTIYF.

In its sample, this clonotype ranks as medium-sized. CDR3 DNA: TGTGCCAGCAGCCAAGGACTAGCGGGAGTCTACGAGCAGTACTTC. Residues: CASSQGLAGVYEQYF. J is TRBJ2-7 and V is TRBV4-2, with TRBD2 matching 12 bases. The germline V gene has CDR1 LGHNA and CDR2 YNFKEQ. Trimming removed 1 base from V and 3 bases from J; junction bases left unmatched: 1. This CDR3 spans 15 amino acids.

This sequence joins TRBV29-1 and TRBJ2-3; D is possibly TRBD2 (5 bases). This CDR3 has 12 amino acids. V dropped 3 bases and J dropped 11 bases, with 15 bases sitting between them. Germline V CDR1 and CDR2: SQVTM, ANQGSEA. CDR3: CSVDSPSYEQYF. The CDR3, as DNA: TGCAGCGTTGACAGCCCTAGCTATGAGCAGTATTTT.

A few counts support this clonotype. A read error may account for a junction end that differs from germline. J is TRBJ1-5 and V is TRBV30; D not certain. The germline V gene has CDR1 GTSNPN and CDR2 SVGIG (reference sequence). This CDR3 has 14 residues. CDR3 nucleotides: TGTGCCTGGAGTTGGGGTAGGGCGGATCAGCCCCGGCATTTT. Its translation: CAWSWGRADQPRHF. The variable domain in full, completed from reference TRBV30 and TRBJ1-5, reads SQTIHQWPATLVQPVGSPLSLECTVEGTSNPNLYWYRQAAGRGLQLLFYSVGIGQISSEVPQNLSASRPQDRQFILSSKKLLLSDSGFYLCAWSWGRADQPRHFGDGTRLSIL.

In this sample, this clonotype turned up a few times. The chain carries TRBV3-1 and TRBJ2-1; D remains ambiguous. Trimming removed 4 bases from V and 2 bases from J, with 9 bases in between. The CDR3 consists of 14 residues. Germline V lookup: CDR1 LGHDT, CDR2 YNNKEL (reference sequence). In nucleotides, the CDR3 is TGTGCCAGCAGCCCCGCAACGACCTACAATGAGCAGTTCTTC. The encoded protein is CASSPATTYNEQFF.

The rearrangement uses TRBV4-2 and TRBJ2-1; maybe TRBD2 (6 bases). This CDR3 contains 14 residues. The ends were cut back, 3 bases at V and 6 bases at J, with 12 bases in the middle. Germline lookup yields CDR1 LGHNA and CDR2 YNFKEQ. The CDR3 DNA is TGTGCCAGCAGCCATGGAGGGAGTGCCAATGAGCAGTTCTTC. Translated: CASSHGGSANEQFF.

The chain uses TRBV29-1 and TRBJ2-1; possibly TRBD2 for D (7 bases). Germline V CDR1 and CDR2: SQVTM, ANQGSEA. Trimming took off 8 bases at V and 2 bases at J, with 13 bases between the two ends. The CDR3 is made up of 13 amino acids. CDR3 coding DNA: TGCAGCCAAGGGGGGGGCGCCTACAATGAGCAGTTCTTC. Amino acids: CSQGGGAYNEQFF.

By proportion, this clonotype is medium-sized. The chain has TRBV30 and TRBJ1-1; D ambiguous. CDR1 GTSNPN and CDR2 SVGIG come from the germline V gene (reference sequence). CDR3 length: 14 residues. Between the trimmed V and J ends, which lost 4 bases and 0 bases, there was a span of 12 bases. The CDR3 protein is CAWKWAPMNTEAFF. The CDR3 DNA is TGTGCCTGGAAATGGGCCCCCATGAACACTGAAGCTTTCTTT.